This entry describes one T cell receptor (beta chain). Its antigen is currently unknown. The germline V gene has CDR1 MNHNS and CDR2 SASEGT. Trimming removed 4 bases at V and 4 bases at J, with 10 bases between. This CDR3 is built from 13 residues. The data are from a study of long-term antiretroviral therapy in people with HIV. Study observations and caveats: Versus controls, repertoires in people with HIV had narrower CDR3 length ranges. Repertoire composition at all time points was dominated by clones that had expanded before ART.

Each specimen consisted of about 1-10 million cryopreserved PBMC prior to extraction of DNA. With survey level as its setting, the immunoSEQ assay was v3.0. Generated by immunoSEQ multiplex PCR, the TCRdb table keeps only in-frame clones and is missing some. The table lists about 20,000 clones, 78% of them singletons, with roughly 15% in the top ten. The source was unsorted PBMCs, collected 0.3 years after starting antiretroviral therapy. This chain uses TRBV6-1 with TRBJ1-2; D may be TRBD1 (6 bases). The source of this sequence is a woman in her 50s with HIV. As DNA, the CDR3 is TGTGCCAGCAGTGGAGGGGGGATCTATGGCTACACCTTC. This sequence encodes CASSGGGIYGYTF.